This T cell receptor (beta chain) was recovered during a study of response to subunit inactivated influenza vaccine. TCRdb reprocessed the RT-PCR reads with MiXCR, giving one entry per CDR3 protein. The data hold 700,000 to 800,000 distinct CDR3 sequences, with roughly 18% observed a single time. Study-wide results and caveats: Authors suggested few new T cells are recruited by each seasonal influenza vaccination.

This clonotype appeared a few times. Its antigen is as yet unknown. This receptor was taken from a man aged 45-65 years who received an inactivated influenza vaccine. The sample in question was PBMCs from blood, obtained 4 to 6 days after vaccination.

CDR3 in amino acids: CASSLESPPAGELFF. The CDR3, as DNA: TGCGCCAGCAGCTTGGAGAGCCCCCCGGCCGGGGAGCTGTTTTTT. The rearrangement joins TRBV5-1 to TRBJ2-2; D is unresolved. V was shortened by 0 bases and J by 6 bases, with 12 bases between the two germline ends. The CDR3 totals 15 residues. Germline CDR1 and CDR2: SGHRS and YFSETQ.